A selection of T cell receptor beta chains follows, all from one sample in a study of blood T cell repertoires in COVID-19. Clones were read by immunoSEQ multiplex PCR, and TCRdb kept only the in-frame ones, dropping some. The data show 250,000 or so clones, around nine tenths seen once. The sequenced sample consisted of peripheral blood. The receptors derive from a man aged 30 to 39 with COVID-19, enrolled during active disease. Both conserved end residues are part of each CDR3. The D gene is left open where the match is weak. For some rows the clone size is stated as once, few or many, or as a class when expanded; others skip it.

>TRBV7-2|.|TRBJ1-3|16|few
TGTGCCAGCAGCTTAGGTGCGGGAGGGTCTGGAAACACCATATATTTT
CASSLGAGGSGNTIYF
>TRBV10-3|TRBD2|TRBJ2-7|15|.
TGTGCCATCAGCCGGACTAGCGGGGGTGAGGCCGAGCAGTACTTC
CAISRTSGGEAEQYF
>TRBV18|TRBD1|TRBJ1-2|15|once
TGTGCCAGCTCACCACCGGACAGGGGGATCTATGGCTACACCTTC
CASSPPDRGIYGYTF
>TRBV18|.|TRBJ1-6|14|.
TGTGCCAGCTCCCCTACCGGACAGAATTCACCCCTCCACTTT
CASSPTGQNSPLHF
>TRBV30|TRBD1|TRBJ1-1|16|.
TGTGCCTGGAGTGTGCCGGGACAGGGGGCGGTCACTGAAGCTTTCTTT
CAWSVPGQGAVTEAFF
>TRBV5-5|.|TRBJ1-3|15|.
TGTGCCAGCAGCTTGGGGGCAACCTCTGGAAACACCATATATTTT
CASSLGATSGNTIYF
>TRBV5-4|.|TRBJ1-1|15|.
TGTGCCAGCAGCCAAGGGAGTGGAAGGAACACTGAAGCTTTCTTT
CASSQGSGRNTEAFF
>TRBV2|.|TRBJ2-1|13|.
TGTGCCAGCAGTGAAGACTACCACAATGAGCAGTTCTTC
CASSEDYHNEQFF
>TRBV6-5|.|TRBJ1-1|14|.
TGTGCCAGCAGTTATTCGGGGGGTGACACTGAAGCTTTCTTT
CASSYSGGDTEAFF
>TRBV12-5|TRBD2|TRBJ2-5|15|.
TGTGCTAGTGGTTTGGTAATTGAGGGAGGGGAGACCCAGTACTTC
CASGLVIEGGETQYF
>TRBV5-1|.|TRBJ1-6|18|.
TGCGCCAGCAGCTTGACCCCAGGTGGGGAAGGGGGTAATTCACCCCTCCACTTT
CASSLTPGGEGGNSPLHF
>TRBV5-1|.|TRBJ2-3|17|.
TGCGCCAGCAGCTCCCCCAATCTAGCGACTCTCACAGATACGCAGTATTTT
CASSSPNLATLTDTQYF
>TRBV10-3|.|TRBJ1-1|15|.
TGTGCCATCAGTGAGTCGCGGCAGATGAACACTGAAGCTTTCTTT
CAISESRQMNTEAFF
>TRBV6-5|TRBD1|TRBJ1-1|14|once
TGTGCCAGCAGTTACGGACAGGGCCAAGCTGAAGCTTTCTTT
CASSYGQGQAEAFF
>TRBV6-5|TRBD1|TRBJ2-7|13|.
TGTGCCAGCAACCGACAGGGGGCCTACGAGCAGTACTTC
CASNRQGAYEQYF
>TRBV2|.|TRBJ2-3|15|.
TGTGCCAGCAGTGTGGGAGATACTAGCACAGATACGCAGTATTTT
CASSVGDTSTDTQYF
>TRBV5-6|TRBD1|TRBJ2-7|15|.
TGTGCCAGCAGCTCCGAGACAGGGGGAAGTTACGAGCAGTACTTC
CASSSETGGSYEQYF
>TRBV30|TRBD1|TRBJ2-3|13|.
TGTGCCTGGAGGACAGGGGCATCAAATACGCAGTATTTT
CAWRTGASNTQYF
>TRBV27|TRBD1|TRBJ1-5|14|.
TGTGCCACCGGGACAGGGGAATTATTATGGCCCCAGCATTTT
CATGTGELLWPQHF
>TRBV5-5|.|TRBJ2-5|15|.
TGTGCCAGCAGCCACATCGTCGGAGGGCAAGAGACCCAGTACTTC
CASSHIVGGQETQYF
>TRBV10-3|.|TRBJ1-2|13|once
TGTGCCATCAGTGAGCAGGGCAGCGAAGGATCCACCTTC
CAISEQGSEGSTF
>TRBV4-1|TRBD2|TRBJ2-2|17|.
TGCGCCAGCAGCCAAGATACGGGACTAGCGAACACCGGGGAGCTGTTTTTT
CASSQDTGLANTGELFF
>TRBV2|.|TRBJ2-1|16|.
TGTGCCAGCAGACAACAGGGAGGGGGCTCCTACAATGAGCAGTTCTTC
CASRQQGGGSYNEQFF
>TRBV2|TRBD2|TRBJ2-7|14|once
TGTGCCAGCAGTGTTGGCGGGGGGGGAAACGAGCAGTACTTC
CASSVGGGGNEQYF
>TRBV6-5|.|TRBJ2-7|14|.
TGTGCCAGCAGTTACACCGGGACAACCTACGAGCAGTACTTC
CASSYTGTTYEQYF
>TRBV5-1|.|TRBJ2-7|14|.
TGCGCCAGCAGCTTCCCAGGGGTCTCCTACGAGCAGTACTTC
CASSFPGVSYEQYF
>TRBV28|.|TRBJ2-7|16|.
TGTGCCAGCAGTTTATTCTTTCAGGGCGGAAGTTACGAGCAGTACTTC
CASSLFFQGGSYEQYF
>TRBV5-1|TRBD1|TRBJ2-7|14|.
TGCGCCAGCAGCTCCGGGACAGGGGTCTACGAGCAGTACTTC
CASSSGTGVYEQYF
>TRBV4-1|TRBD1|TRBJ1-2|16|.
TGCGCCAGCAGCCAGGGACAGGGCCCCTTTTCCGATGGCTACACCTTC
CASSQGQGPFSDGYTF
>TRBV7-9|.|TRBJ1-2|13|.
TGTGCCAGCACAAATTCGGCTAACTATGGCTACACCTTC
CASTNSANYGYTF
>TRBV2|.|TRBJ1-2|14|few
TGTGCCAGCAGGCTTAATACAGGGAGCGACGGCTACACCTTC
CASRLNTGSDGYTF
>TRBV6-5|.|TRBJ1-1|14|few
TGTGCCAGCAGTACCTTGACTGGGAACACTGAAGCTTTCTTT
CASSTLTGNTEAFF
>TRBV6-5|.|TRBJ1-1|12|.
TGTGCCAGCAGTTCGGGGAACACTGAAGCTTTCTTT
CASSSGNTEAFF
>TRBV6-5|.|TRBJ1-3|15|.
TGTGCCAGCAGTTACTCGCGGGGGTTTACGGACACCATATATTTT
CASSYSRGFTDTIYF
>TRBV9|.|TRBJ1-1|14|.
TGTGCCAGCAGCGGGCATCCGGAATCTCACAGAGCTTTCTTT
CASSGHPESHRAFF
>TRBV6-5|TRBD1|TRBJ2-7|14|.
TGTGCCAGCAGACGGGACAGGGATGTGTACGAGCAGTACTTC
CASRRDRDVYEQYF
>TRBV6-6|TRBD1|TRBJ1-2|17|.
TGTGCCAGCAGTCCCAACCCGACAGGGGCCTTCCTCTATGGCTACACCTTC
CASSPNPTGAFLYGYTF
>TRBV5-4|.|TRBJ1-6|12|once
TGTGCCAGCAGCTTTTCGAATTCACCCCTCCACTTT
CASSFSNSPLHF
>TRBV6-6|.|TRBJ1-5|15|.
TGTGCCAGCACTACCTTGGACAGTAGCAATCAGCCCCAGCATTTT
CASTTLDSSNQPQHF
>TRBV28|TRBD1|TRBJ1-3|18|few
TGTGCCAGCATCCATACACAGGGGGCAGTAGACTCTGGAAACACCATATATTTT
CASIHTQGAVDSGNTIYF
>TRBV2|.|TRBJ2-5|14|once
TGTGCCAGCAGGGAGACGACTACCCAAGAGACCCAGTACTTC
CASRETTTQETQYF
>TRBV7-6|.|TRBJ1-6|15|.
TGTGCCAGCAGCCGAGGGGGAAATGGAAATTCACCCCTCCACTTT
CASSRGGNGNSPLHF
>TRBV30|.|TRBJ1-2|14|.
TGTGCCTGGAGTGTTGGGAGCGGAATTAATGGCTACACCTTC
CAWSVGSGINGYTF
>TRBV5-6|TRBD1|TRBJ2-3|14|.
TGTGCCAGCGGGTCCGACAGGGCGGCAAATACGCAGTATTTT
CASGSDRAANTQYF
>TRBV7-9|.|TRBJ2-2|16|once
TGTGCCAGCAGCCCAGACCACAGGGCCTTCACCGGGGAGCTGTTTTTT
CASSPDHRAFTGELFF
>TRBV29-1|.|TRBJ1-4|14|.
TGCAGCGTTGAAGACAGGTTCTCTAATGAAAAACTGTTTTTT
CSVEDRFSNEKLFF
>TRBV9|TRBD1|TRBJ2-3|16|.
TGTGCCAGCAGCGTAGGTGGGACAGGGGTTACAGATACGCAGTATTTT
CASSVGGTGVTDTQYF
>TRBV27|.|TRBJ1-1|17|.
TGTGCCAGCAGTTTACTAGCGGGGGGCCTAGGGGCAACTGAAGCTTTCTTT
CASSLLAGGLGATEAFF
>TRBV27|.|TRBJ2-7|15|.
TGTGCCAGCGCTCTGGCGGCCAGGGTGGGTTACGAGCAGTACTTC
CASALAARVGYEQYF
>TRBV13|.|TRBJ2-3|15|few
TGTGCCAGCAGCCCCCGGACTTTCCACACAGATACGCAGTATTTT
CASSPRTFHTDTQYF
>TRBV18|.|TRBJ1-3|14|.
TGTGCCAGCTCACCCTGGACAGAAGGAAACACCATATATTTT
CASSPWTEGNTIYF
>TRBV20-1|.|TRBJ1-1|12|.
TGCAGTGCTAGTGCGGGTTTGACTGAAGCTTTCTTT
CSASAGLTEAFF